A selection of T cell receptor beta chains follows, all from one sample in a study of cytomegalovirus exposure and HLA in healthy donors. This table comes from immunoSEQ multiplex PCR, and its TCRdb copy is limited to in-frame clones, with some not included. The repertoire holds about 90,000 clones, with over 70% as singletons. The sample was PBMCs. These TCRs come from a man under 40 in good health and CMV-seropositive. Both conserved end residues are trimmed from each CDR3. Clone size appears in some rows only: once, few, many, or a class for an expanded clone.

J gene: TRBJ2-1
clone size: NA
CDR3 length: 15
V gene: TRBV27
CDR3 protein: ASRLRPQPGTSGTQF

J gene: TRBJ2-3
clone size: NA
CDR3 length: 12
V gene: TRBV9
CDR3 protein: ASSSGGSTDTQY

J gene: TRBJ1-2
clone size: once
CDR3 length: 10
V gene: TRBV29-1
CDR3 protein: SVPTGYYGYT

J gene: TRBJ2-2
clone size: NA
CDR3 length: 10
V gene: TRBV28
CDR3 protein: ASSPRAGELF

J gene: TRBJ2-7
clone size: NA
CDR3 length: 12
V gene: TRBV7-2
CDR3 protein: ASSLAVPPYEQY

J gene: TRBJ2-3
clone size: NA
CDR3 length: 16
V gene: TRBV27
CDR3 protein: ASSTLQGGGPSTDTQY

J gene: TRBJ2-1
clone size: few
CDR3 length: 13
V gene: TRBV7-8
CDR3 protein: ASSPRTSGDNEQF

J gene: TRBJ2-7
clone size: few
CDR3 length: 10
V gene: TRBV29-1
CDR3 protein: SVEASGYEQY

J gene: TRBJ2-5
clone size: few
CDR3 length: 13
V gene: TRBV10-1
CDR3 protein: ASSDSGTRYETQY

J gene: TRBJ2-5
clone size: NA
CDR3 length: 15
V gene: TRBV7-9
CDR3 protein: ASSPPWGVRDQETQY

J gene: TRBJ1-1
clone size: NA
CDR3 length: 15
V gene: TRBV5-4
CDR3 protein: ASLSKGGLRGNTEAF

J gene: TRBJ1-2
clone size: NA
CDR3 length: 13
V gene: TRBV28
CDR3 protein: ASSSPEGGPNGYT

J gene: TRBJ1-4
clone size: few
CDR3 length: 13
V gene: TRBV5-1
CDR3 protein: ASSLGTATNEKLF

J gene: TRBJ2-5
clone size: NA
CDR3 length: 12
V gene: TRBV28
CDR3 protein: ASSLGGSQETQY

J gene: TRBJ2-1
clone size: NA
CDR3 length: 12
V gene: TRBV30
CDR3 protein: AWVGQGGTAEQF

J gene: TRBJ1-4
clone size: NA
CDR3 length: 10
V gene: TRBV11-2
CDR3 protein: ASSLFGEKLF

J gene: TRBJ2-2
clone size: NA
CDR3 length: 12
V gene: TRBV6-6
CDR3 protein: ASSPPGNTGELF

J gene: TRBJ2-6
clone size: NA
CDR3 length: 16
V gene: TRBV7-9
CDR3 protein: ASSLGTGGNSGANVLT

J gene: TRBJ1-6
clone size: NA
CDR3 length: 11
V gene: TRBV6-1
CDR3 protein: ASSEVGLQPLH

J gene: TRBJ2-1
clone size: NA
CDR3 length: 12
V gene: TRBV7-6
CDR3 protein: ASSIGTRVNEQF

J gene: TRBJ2-3
clone size: NA
CDR3 length: 12
V gene: TRBV27
CDR3 protein: ASKAGGLTDTQY

J gene: TRBJ2-1
clone size: few
CDR3 length: 13
V gene: TRBV6-1
CDR3 protein: ASTSQTGSYNEQF

J gene: TRBJ1-4
clone size: NA
CDR3 length: 13
V gene: TRBV6-6
CDR3 protein: ASSYEGGRVEKLF

J gene: TRBJ1-4
clone size: NA
CDR3 length: 13
V gene: TRBV7-2
CDR3 protein: ASSLDRGRYEKLF

J gene: TRBJ2-3
clone size: NA
CDR3 length: 12
V gene: TRBV2
CDR3 protein: ASTNRSPADTQY

J gene: TRBJ2-3
clone size: NA
CDR3 length: 10
V gene: TRBV2
CDR3 protein: ASRVSADTQY

J gene: TRBJ1-1
clone size: NA
CDR3 length: 12
V gene: TRBV5-1
CDR3 protein: ASSPQGTNTEAF

J gene: TRBJ1-1
clone size: NA
CDR3 length: 12
V gene: TRBV2
CDR3 protein: ASSMTGLNTEAF

J gene: TRBJ2-3
clone size: few
CDR3 length: 14
V gene: TRBV30
CDR3 protein: AWTDKATGRADTQY

J gene: TRBJ1-2
clone size: NA
CDR3 length: 15
V gene: TRBV5-1
CDR3 protein: ASSLSRDRGRDYGYT

J gene: TRBJ1-4
clone size: NA
CDR3 length: 14
V gene: TRBV6-1
CDR3 protein: ASSETLDSLNEKLF

J gene: TRBJ2-7
clone size: NA
CDR3 length: 9
V gene: TRBV20-1
CDR3 protein: RPTSAYEQY

J gene: TRBJ1-1
clone size: once
CDR3 length: 11
V gene: TRBV10-1
CDR3 protein: ASSPGLRTEAF

J gene: TRBJ1-2
clone size: NA
CDR3 length: 13
V gene: TRBV7-9
CDR3 protein: ASSLGGRGPWGYT

J gene: TRBJ1-5
clone size: NA
CDR3 length: 15
V gene: TRBV14
CDR3 protein: ASSIPRGGESNQPQH

J gene: TRBJ1-5
clone size: NA
CDR3 length: 13
V gene: TRBV2
CDR3 protein: ASREDRQPYQPQH

J gene: TRBJ1-2
clone size: NA
CDR3 length: 12
V gene: TRBV7-8
CDR3 protein: ASSRLLDTGGYT

J gene: TRBJ2-2
clone size: NA
CDR3 length: 14
V gene: TRBV9
CDR3 protein: ASSVEGGVNTGELF

J gene: TRBJ1-6
clone size: NA
CDR3 length: 12
V gene: TRBV5-1
CDR3 protein: ASSWGPSNSPLH

J gene: TRBJ1-5
clone size: few
CDR3 length: 14
V gene: TRBV7-2
CDR3 protein: ASSLGQGASNQPQH

J gene: TRBJ2-7
clone size: NA
CDR3 length: 13
V gene: TRBV7-6
CDR3 protein: ASSLSGGASYEQY

J gene: TRBJ2-3
clone size: NA
CDR3 length: 13
V gene: TRBV2
CDR3 protein: ASTRTSGGASTQY

J gene: TRBJ2-7
clone size: NA
CDR3 length: 14
V gene: TRBV19
CDR3 protein: ASSPSLYHTTYEQY

J gene: TRBJ1-5
clone size: NA
CDR3 length: 12
V gene: TRBV6-6
CDR3 protein: ASSPRGSNQPQH

J gene: TRBJ2-5
clone size: few
CDR3 length: 13
V gene: TRBV5-6
CDR3 protein: ASSFSRGFKETQY

J gene: TRBJ1-2
clone size: NA
CDR3 length: 15
V gene: TRBV29-1
CDR3 protein: SVFGLARIGSNYGYT

J gene: TRBJ2-7
clone size: NA
CDR3 length: 13
V gene: TRBV11-2
CDR3 protein: ASSVGLAEPYEQY

J gene: TRBJ2-3
clone size: NA
CDR3 length: 12
V gene: TRBV9
CDR3 protein: ASSPRTGTDTQY

J gene: TRBJ2-3
clone size: NA
CDR3 length: 13
V gene: TRBV28
CDR3 protein: ASSGLAGGQDTQY

J gene: TRBJ2-7
clone size: NA
CDR3 length: 15
V gene: TRBV27
CDR3 protein: ASSSYGLAGGAYEQY

J gene: TRBJ2-7
clone size: NA
CDR3 length: 12
V gene: TRBV6-1
CDR3 protein: ASRFGTVSYEQY

J gene: TRBJ2-1
clone size: NA
CDR3 length: 14
V gene: TRBV6-6
CDR3 protein: ASSRGTGAVYNEQF

J gene: TRBJ1-2
clone size: NA
CDR3 length: 12
V gene: TRBV9
CDR3 protein: ASSTTVNNYGYT

J gene: TRBJ2-3
clone size: NA
CDR3 length: 15
V gene: TRBV7-2
CDR3 protein: ASSLGSGGGGTDTQY

J gene: TRBJ2-7
clone size: NA
CDR3 length: 15
V gene: TRBV27
CDR3 protein: ASSIYPSWTGGFEQY